These T cell receptor beta chains were read from a single sample in a study of OX40 agonist ivuxolimab in advanced cancers. This table comes from immunoSEQ multiplex PCR, and its TCRdb copy is limited to in-frame clones, with some not included. The top ten hold about 4.6% of the sample, which has about 53,000 clones, approximately 88% seen once. The sample consisted of CD4+ or CD8+ T cells sorted from blood, taken in a trial of the OX40 agonist ivuxolimab. The source is an adult with an advanced solid tumor such as melanoma, head and neck, liver or kidney cancer. Both conserved end residues are part of each CDR3. A D gene is named only where the DNA matches it firmly.

D | J | V | CDR3
TRBD2 | TRBJ2-1 | TRBV7-2 | CASSLDAGTSGYEQFF
TRBD1 | TRBJ1-2 | TRBV7-2 | CASRMGGQGNYGYTF
TRBD1 | TRBJ1-2 | TRBV6-1 | CASSEGTGGRWGYTF
NA | TRBJ2-7 | TRBV6-1 | CASSEVGSSYEQYF
NA | TRBJ2-3 | TRBV6-5 | CASRRGQSRDTQYF
NA | TRBJ2-3 | TRBV10-3 | CAITGQITDTQYF
NA | TRBJ2-7 | TRBV7-9 | CASSLGFSGGGYEQYF
NA | TRBJ2-4 | TRBV6-1 | CASSEQTSTGQGAKNIQYF
TRBD1 | TRBJ1-5 | TRBV19 | CASSIPPGQGLQPQHF
TRBD1 | TRBJ1-1 | TRBV6-6 | CASSLKQGTEAFF
TRBD1 | TRBJ1-2 | TRBV15 | CATSRIGQGAYGYTF
TRBD1 | TRBJ2-7 | TRBV7-6 | CASSPEGGSTYEQYF
TRBD2 | TRBJ2-1 | TRBV9 | CASSITSVVHYEQFF
NA | TRBJ2-1 | TRBV30 | CAWSPIGLLSYNEQFF
NA | TRBJ1-2 | TRBV5-8 | CASSFGRWNYGYTF
NA | TRBJ1-1 | TRBV5-5 | CASSFSQDTEAFF
NA | TRBJ2-3 | TRBV4-3 | CASSALGSASTDTQYF
TRBD2 | TRBJ2-1 | TRBV5-1 | CASSLEASGVFYNEQFF
NA | TRBJ2-7 | TRBV19 | CASSIGTETYEQYF
NA | TRBJ2-3 | TRBV7-9 | CASSFPVTQYF
TRBD1 | TRBJ2-1 | TRBV13 | CASSSGTGRGTSYNEQFF
NA | TRBJ2-5 | TRBV10-2 | CASSELVAKETQYF
TRBD1 | TRBJ1-6 | TRBV7-3 | CASSSIGTDRKNSPLHF
TRBD1 | TRBJ1-6 | TRBV6-1 | CASSEVGQGNNSPLHF